The sequence of this TCR beta chain was determined in a study of T cell clones after liver transplantation. The CDR3 sequence is 13 residues long. Trimming shortened V by 6 bases and J by 2 bases, and 10 bases separated the two germline ends. CDR1 and CDR2 from the germline V gene are LNHDA and SQIVND (reference sequence). Concerning this clone: Its antigen is not known.

The method was immunoSEQ multiplex PCR; TCRdb's version includes in-frame clones alone and lacks a portion of them. The sample includes 95,000 to 110,000 clones, roughly four fifths of them seen just once. Study outcomes and limitations: Post-transplant, graft-donor-reactive CD4 TCRbeta sequences in blood dropped significantly in most of the 8 subjects. Graft donor-reactive T cells possibly entered the graft instead of undergoing deletion.

The rearrangement uses TRBV19 and TRBJ1-2; possible D gene TRBD1, 5 bases. The source of this sequence is a human patient who received a liver transplant. Some T cells may originate from the graft donor. The sequencing here drew on CD4+ T cells from blood, taken around 44 months after liver transplant. CDR3: CASSRQKNYGYTF. The DNA for the CDR3 is TGTGCCAGTAGCCGACAGAAAAACTATGGCTACACCTTC.